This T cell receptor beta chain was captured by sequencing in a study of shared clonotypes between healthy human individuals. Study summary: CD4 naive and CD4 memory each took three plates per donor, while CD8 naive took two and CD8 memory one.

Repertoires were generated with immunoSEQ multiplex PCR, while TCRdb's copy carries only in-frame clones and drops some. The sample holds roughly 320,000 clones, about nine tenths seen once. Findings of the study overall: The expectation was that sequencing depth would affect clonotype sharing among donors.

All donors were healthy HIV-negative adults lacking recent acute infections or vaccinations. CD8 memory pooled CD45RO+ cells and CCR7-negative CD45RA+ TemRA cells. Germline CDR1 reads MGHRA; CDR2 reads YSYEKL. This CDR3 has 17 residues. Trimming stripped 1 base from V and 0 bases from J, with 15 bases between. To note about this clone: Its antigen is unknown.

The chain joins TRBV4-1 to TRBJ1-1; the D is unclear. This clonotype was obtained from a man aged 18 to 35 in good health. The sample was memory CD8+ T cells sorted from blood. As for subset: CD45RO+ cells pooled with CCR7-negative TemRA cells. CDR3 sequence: CASSQAPDYRVNTEAFF. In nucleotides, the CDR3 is TGCGCCAGCAGCCAAGCCCCCGACTACAGAGTGAACACTGAAGCTTTCTTT.